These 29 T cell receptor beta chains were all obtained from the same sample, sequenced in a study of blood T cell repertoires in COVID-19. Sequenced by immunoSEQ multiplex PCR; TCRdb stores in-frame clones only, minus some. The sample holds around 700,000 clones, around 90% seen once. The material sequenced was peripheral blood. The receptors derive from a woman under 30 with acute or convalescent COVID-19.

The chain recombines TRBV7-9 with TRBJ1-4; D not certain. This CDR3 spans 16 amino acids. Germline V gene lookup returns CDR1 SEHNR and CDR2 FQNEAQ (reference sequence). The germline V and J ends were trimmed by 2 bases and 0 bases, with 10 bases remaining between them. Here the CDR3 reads CASSLSADATNEKLFF. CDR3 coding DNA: TGTGCCAGCAGCTTAAGTGCAGATGCAACTAATGAAAAACTGTTTTTT.

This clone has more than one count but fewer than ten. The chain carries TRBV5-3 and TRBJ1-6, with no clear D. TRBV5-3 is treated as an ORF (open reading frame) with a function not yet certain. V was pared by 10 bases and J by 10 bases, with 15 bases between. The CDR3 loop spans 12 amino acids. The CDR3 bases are TGTGCCGGAGTTACTGGCGGGTCACCCCTCCACTTT. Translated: CAGVTGGSPLHF.

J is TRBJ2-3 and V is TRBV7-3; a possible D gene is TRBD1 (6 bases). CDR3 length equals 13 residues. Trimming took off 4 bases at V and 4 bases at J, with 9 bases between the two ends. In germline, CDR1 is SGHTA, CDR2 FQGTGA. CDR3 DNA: TGTGCCAGCAGCTCCAGGGGCGCAGATACGCAGTATTTT. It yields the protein CASSSRGADTQYF.

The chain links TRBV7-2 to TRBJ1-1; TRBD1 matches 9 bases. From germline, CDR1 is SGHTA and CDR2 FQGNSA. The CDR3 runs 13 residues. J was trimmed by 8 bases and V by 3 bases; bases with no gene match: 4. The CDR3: CASSFTGGVEAFF. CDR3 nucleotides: TGTGCCAGCAGCTTCACAGGGGGCGTCGAAGCTTTCTTT.

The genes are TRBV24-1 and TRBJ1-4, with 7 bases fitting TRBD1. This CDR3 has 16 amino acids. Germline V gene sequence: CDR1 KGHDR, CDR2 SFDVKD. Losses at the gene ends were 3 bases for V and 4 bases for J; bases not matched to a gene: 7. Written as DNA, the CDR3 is TGTGCCACCAGTGATCCGGGACAGCTCGGTAATGAAAAACTGTTTTTT. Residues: CATSDPGQLGNEKLFF.

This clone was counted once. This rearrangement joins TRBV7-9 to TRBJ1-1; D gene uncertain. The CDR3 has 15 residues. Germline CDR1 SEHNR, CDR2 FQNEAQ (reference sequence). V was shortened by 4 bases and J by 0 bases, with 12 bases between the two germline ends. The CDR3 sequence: CASSSSFHMNTEAFF. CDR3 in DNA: TGTGCCAGCAGCTCCTCTTTTCACATGAACACTGAAGCTTTCTTT.

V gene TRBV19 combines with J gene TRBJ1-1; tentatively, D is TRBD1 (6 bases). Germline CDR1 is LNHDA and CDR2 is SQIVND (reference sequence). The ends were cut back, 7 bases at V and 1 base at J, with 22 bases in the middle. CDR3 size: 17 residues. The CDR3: CASTDQPGAGANTEAFF. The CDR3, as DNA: TGTGCCAGTACCGACCAACCTGGGGCAGGGGCGAACACTGAAGCTTTCTTT.

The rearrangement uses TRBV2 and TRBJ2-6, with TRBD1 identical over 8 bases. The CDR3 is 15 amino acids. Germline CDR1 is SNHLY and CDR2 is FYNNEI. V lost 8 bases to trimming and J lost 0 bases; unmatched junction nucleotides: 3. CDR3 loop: CASRTGNSGANVLTF. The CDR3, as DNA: TGTGCCAGCCGGACAGGGAACTCTGGGGCCAACGTCCTGACTTTC.

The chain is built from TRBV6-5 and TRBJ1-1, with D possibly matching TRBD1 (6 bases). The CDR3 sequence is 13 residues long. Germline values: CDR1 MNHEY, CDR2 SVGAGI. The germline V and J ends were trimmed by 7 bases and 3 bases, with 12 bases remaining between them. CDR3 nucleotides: TGTGCCAGCATCCTACAGGGATACACTGAAGCTTTCTTT. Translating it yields CASILQGYTEAFF.

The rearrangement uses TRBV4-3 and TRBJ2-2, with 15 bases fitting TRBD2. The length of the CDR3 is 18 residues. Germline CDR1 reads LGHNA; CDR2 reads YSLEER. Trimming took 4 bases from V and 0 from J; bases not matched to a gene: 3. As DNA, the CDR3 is TGCGCCAGCAGCCCGGGACTAGCGGGGGGAGCGAACACCGGGGAGCTGTTTTTT. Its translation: CASSPGLAGGANTGELFF.

CDR3 DNA: TGCGCCAGCAGCCATGACGGACAGGGAGTTACTGAAGCTTTCTTT. It yields the protein CASSHDGQGVTEAFF. The chain links TRBV4-1 to TRBJ1-1; 8 positions agree with TRBD1. The V gene's germline CDR1 is MGHRA and CDR2 YSYEKL. V lost 3 bases, J lost 5 bases, and 8 bases stayed unmatched. The CDR3 has 15 amino acids.

The DNA of the CDR3 is TGTGCCAGCAGCTCAGGGCAGTACTTC. Encoded protein: CASSSGQYF. This rearrangement joins TRBV21-1 to TRBJ2-7; the D segment call TRBD1 is taken from the table without a DNA check. TRBV21-1 is labeled a pseudogene. CDR3 size: 9 residues.

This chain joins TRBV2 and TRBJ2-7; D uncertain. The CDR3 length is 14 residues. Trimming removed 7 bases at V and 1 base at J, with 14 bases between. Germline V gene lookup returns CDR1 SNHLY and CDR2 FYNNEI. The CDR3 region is CASTGETSSYEQYF. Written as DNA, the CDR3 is TGTGCCAGCACGGGTGAGACCTCTTCCTACGAGCAGTACTTC.

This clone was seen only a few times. The CDR3 nucleotides are TGCGCCAGCAGCCAAACAGGGGGCGGGAGAGATGAAGCTTTCTTT. Residues: CASSQTGGGRDEAFF. This rearrangement joins TRBV5-1 to TRBJ1-1; the match to TRBD1 covers 9 bases. Germline trimming cut 4 bases from V and 7 bases from J; bases unmatched to any gene: 11. Germline CDR1 is SGHRS and CDR2 is YFSETQ. The CDR3 totals 15 residues.

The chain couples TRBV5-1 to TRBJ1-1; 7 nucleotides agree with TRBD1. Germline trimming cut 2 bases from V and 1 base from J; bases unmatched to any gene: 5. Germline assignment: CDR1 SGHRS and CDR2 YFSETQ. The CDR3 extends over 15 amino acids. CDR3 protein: CASSFIQGKNTEAFF. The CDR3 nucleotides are TGCGCCAGCAGCTTTATACAGGGGAAGAACACTGAAGCTTTCTTT.

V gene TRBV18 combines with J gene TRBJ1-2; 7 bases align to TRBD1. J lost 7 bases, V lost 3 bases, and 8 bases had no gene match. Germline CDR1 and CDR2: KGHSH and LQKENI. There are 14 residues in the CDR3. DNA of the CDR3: TGTGCCAGCTCACCCGACAGGGTGGGTTCTGGCTACACCTTC. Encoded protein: CASSPDRVGSGYTF.

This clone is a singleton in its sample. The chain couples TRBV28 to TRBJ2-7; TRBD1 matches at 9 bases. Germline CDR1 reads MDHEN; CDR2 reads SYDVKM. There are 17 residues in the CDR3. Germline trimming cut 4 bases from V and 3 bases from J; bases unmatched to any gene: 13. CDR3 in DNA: TGTGCCAGCAGTTCCTACAGGGGGCCCGTCCCGAACTACGAGCAGTACTTC. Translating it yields CASSSYRGPVPNYEQYF.

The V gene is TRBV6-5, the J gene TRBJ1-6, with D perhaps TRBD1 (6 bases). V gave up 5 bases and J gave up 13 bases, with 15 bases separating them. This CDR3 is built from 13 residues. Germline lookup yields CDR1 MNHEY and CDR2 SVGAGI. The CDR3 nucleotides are TGTGCCAGCAGTAGACAGGCTCTGATGCCCCTCCACTTT. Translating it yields CASSRQALMPLHF.

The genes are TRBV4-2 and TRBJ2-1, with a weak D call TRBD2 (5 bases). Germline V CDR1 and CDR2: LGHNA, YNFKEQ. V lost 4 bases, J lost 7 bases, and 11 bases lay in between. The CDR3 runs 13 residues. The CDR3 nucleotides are TGTGCCAGCAGCCGGGCCAGAGGGAATGAGCAGTTCTTC. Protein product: CASSRARGNEQFF.

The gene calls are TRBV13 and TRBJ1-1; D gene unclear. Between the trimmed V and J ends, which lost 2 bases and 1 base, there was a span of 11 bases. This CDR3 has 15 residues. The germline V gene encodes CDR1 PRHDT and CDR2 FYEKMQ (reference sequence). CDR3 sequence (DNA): TGTGCCAGCAGCTTATCGGAGGGCGCGAACACTGAAGCTTTCTTT. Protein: CASSLSEGANTEAFF.

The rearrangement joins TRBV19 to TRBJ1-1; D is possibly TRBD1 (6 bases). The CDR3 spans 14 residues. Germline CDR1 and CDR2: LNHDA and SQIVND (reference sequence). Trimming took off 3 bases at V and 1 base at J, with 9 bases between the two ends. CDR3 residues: CASSIRGSNTEAFF. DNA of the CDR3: TGTGCCAGTAGTATTAGGGGGTCGAACACTGAAGCTTTCTTT.

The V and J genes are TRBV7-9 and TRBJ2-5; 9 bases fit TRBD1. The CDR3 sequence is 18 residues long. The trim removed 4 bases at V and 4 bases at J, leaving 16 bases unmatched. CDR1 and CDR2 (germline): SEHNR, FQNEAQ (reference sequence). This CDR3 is CASSSKDRGSNLGETQYF. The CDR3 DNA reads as TGTGCCAGCAGCTCCAAGGACAGGGGATCAAATTTGGGAGAGACCCAGTACTTC. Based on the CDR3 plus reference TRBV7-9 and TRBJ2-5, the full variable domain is DTGVSQNPRHKITKRGQNVTFRCDPISEHNRLYWYRQTLGQGPEFLTYFQNEAQLEKSRLLSDRFSAERPKGSFSTLEIQRTEQGDSAMYLCASSSKDRGSNLGETQYFGPGTRLLVL.

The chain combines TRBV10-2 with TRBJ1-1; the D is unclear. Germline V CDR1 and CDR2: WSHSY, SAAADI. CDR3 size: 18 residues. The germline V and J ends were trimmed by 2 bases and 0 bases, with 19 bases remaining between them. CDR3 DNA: TGCGCCAGCAGTGAGAGCCCACTCCTCGAGGTATTGAACACTGAAGCTTTCTTT. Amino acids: CASSESPLLEVLNTEAFF.

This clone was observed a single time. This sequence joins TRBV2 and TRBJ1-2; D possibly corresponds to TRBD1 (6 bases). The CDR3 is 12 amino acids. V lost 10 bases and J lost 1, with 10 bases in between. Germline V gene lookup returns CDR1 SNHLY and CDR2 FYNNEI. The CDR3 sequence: CAISRGNYGYTF. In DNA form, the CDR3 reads TGTGCCATCTCCAGGGGTAACTATGGCTACACCTTC.

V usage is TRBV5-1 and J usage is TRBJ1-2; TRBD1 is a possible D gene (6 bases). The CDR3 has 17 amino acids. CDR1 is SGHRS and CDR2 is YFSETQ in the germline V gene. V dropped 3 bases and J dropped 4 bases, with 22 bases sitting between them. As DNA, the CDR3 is TGCGCCAGCAGCTCCGGACCCCCAGGCGCCAGGGGCTATGGCTACACCTTC. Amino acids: CASSSGPPGARGYGYTF.

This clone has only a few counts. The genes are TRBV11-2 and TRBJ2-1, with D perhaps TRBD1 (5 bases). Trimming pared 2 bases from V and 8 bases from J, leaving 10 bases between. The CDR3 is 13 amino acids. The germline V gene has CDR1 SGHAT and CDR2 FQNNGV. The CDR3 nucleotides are TGTGCCAGCAGCTTATGGGAAGGGGATGAGCAGTTCTTC. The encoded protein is CASSLWEGDEQFF.

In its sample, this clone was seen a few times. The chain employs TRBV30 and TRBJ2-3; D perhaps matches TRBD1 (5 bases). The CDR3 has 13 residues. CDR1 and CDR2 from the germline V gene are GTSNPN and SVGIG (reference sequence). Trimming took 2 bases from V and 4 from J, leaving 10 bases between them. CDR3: CAWSIKGSDTQYF. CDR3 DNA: TGTGCCTGGAGTATAAAGGGGTCAGATACGCAGTATTTT.

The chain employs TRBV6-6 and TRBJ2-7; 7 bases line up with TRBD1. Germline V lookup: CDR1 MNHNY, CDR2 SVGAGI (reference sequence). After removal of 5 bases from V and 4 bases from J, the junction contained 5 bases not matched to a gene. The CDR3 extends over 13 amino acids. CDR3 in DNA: TGTGCCAGCAGTCCCGGGACAGCTTACGAGCAGTACTTC. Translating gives CASSPGTAYEQYF.

This chain's CDR3 is CASSPDRGSYNEQFF. CDR3 in DNA: TGTGCCAGCAGCCCGGACAGGGGTTCCTACAATGAGCAGTTCTTC. The chain couples TRBV11-2 to TRBJ2-1; 9 positions match TRBD1. Germline CDR1 is SGHAT and CDR2 is FQNNGV. CDR3 length equals 15 residues. Trimming took 5 bases from V and 1 from J; bases not matched to a gene: 3.